A single sample is the source of the 17 T cell receptor beta chains below, sequenced in a study of blood T cell repertoires in COVID-19. Clones were read by immunoSEQ multiplex PCR, and TCRdb kept only the in-frame ones, dropping some. The sample carries about 87,000 clones, around 75% recorded once. Sequenced sample: peripheral blood. The receptors were gathered from a woman aged 45-59 years with acute or convalescent COVID-19.

The chain carries TRBV28 and TRBJ2-1; the match to TRBD1 covers 7 bases. This CDR3 is built from 11 residues. The germline V gene has CDR1 MDHEN and CDR2 SYDVKM. Germline trimming cut 7 bases from V and 8 bases from J; bases unmatched to any gene: 2. Here the CDR3 DNA reads TGTGCCAGCAACAGGGGCCATGAGCAGTTCTTC. Encoded protein: CASNRGHEQFF.

The V gene is TRBV18, the J gene TRBJ2-5; tentative D call: TRBD2 (6 bases). CDR1 is KGHSH, CDR2 LQKENI, per germline. The CDR3 has 13 amino acids. Trimming stripped 8 bases from V and 2 bases from J, with 12 bases between. CDR3 sequence reads: CASRRDLQETQYF. CDR3 sequence (DNA): TGTGCCAGCCGGAGGGACTTACAAGAGACCCAGTACTTC.

For this clone: The junction does not match germline at one end; this may be a read error. The V gene is TRBV7-6, the J gene TRBJ2-1; 9 bases match TRBD2. The CDR3 contains 15 residues. Germline CDR1 is SGHVS and CDR2 is FNYEAQ. The CDR3 DNA reads TGTGCCAGCAGTTTAGGCGGGGGGGCCTACAATGAGCAGTTCTTC. This translates into CASSLGGGAYNEQFF.

In this sample, this clone turned up once. J is TRBJ1-5 and V is TRBV27; tentatively, D is TRBD1 (5 bases). Trimming took 5 bases from V and 9 from J, leaving 17 bases between them. The length of the CDR3 is 14 residues. Germline V gene data show CDR1 as MNHEY and CDR2 as SMNVEV (reference sequence). The CDR3 spells CASSQTDSSRPQHF. In DNA, the CDR3 is TGTGCCAGCAGTCAAACCGACAGTAGCCGGCCCCAGCATTTT.

This clone was observed a handful of times. V usage is TRBV4-1 and J usage is TRBJ1-5; 8 nucleotides align to TRBD1. V shed 0 bases and J 3 bases; nucleotides not matched to a gene: 7. CDR1 is MGHRA, CDR2 YSYEKL, per germline. This CDR3 comprises 17 residues. CDR3 amino acids: CASSQDWQGAINQPQHF. CDR3 DNA: TGCGCCAGCAGCCAAGATTGGCAGGGGGCTATCAATCAGCCCCAGCATTTT.

There are a few counts of this clone. The genes are TRBV19 and TRBJ1-3; D may be TRBD1 (5 bases). The germline V gene encodes CDR1 LNHDA and CDR2 SQIVND (reference sequence). Trimming took off 6 bases at V and 0 bases at J, with 9 bases between the two ends. The CDR3 spans 14 residues. The CDR3 loop reads CASRGGISGNTIYF. For the CDR3, the DNA is TGTGCCAGTAGGGGGGGAATCTCTGGAAACACCATATATTTT.

The genes are TRBV4-1 and TRBJ1-5; TRBD1 aligns across 9 bases. Germline CDR1 MGHRA, CDR2 YSYEKL. This CDR3 is built from 15 residues. The J segment lost 3 bases and the V segment lost 5 bases, leaving 5 bases of the junction unmatched. The CDR3 here is CASSSRQGDNQPQHF. The CDR3 nucleotides read TGCGCCAGCAGCTCCCGACAGGGGGACAATCAGCCCCAGCATTTT.

J is TRBJ1-1 and V is TRBV19, with no clear D. The CDR3 is 13 residues long. The germline gives CDR1 LNHDA, CDR2 SQIVND (reference sequence). Trimming took 1 base from V and 1 from J, leaving 4 bases between them. In nucleotides, the CDR3 is TGTGCCAGTAGTATAGGGGCGAACACTGAAGCTTTCTTT. Its translation: CASSIGANTEAFF.

The chain recombines TRBV4-1 with TRBJ2-7; 9 bases match TRBD1. V lost 2 bases, J lost 7 bases, and 12 bases stayed unmatched. The CDR3 loop spans 16 amino acids. The germline gives CDR1 MGHRA, CDR2 YSYEKL. The CDR3 reads CASSQTFDRGAREQYF. In DNA form, the CDR3 reads TGCGCCAGCAGCCAAACCTTTGACAGGGGGGCACGAGAGCAGTACTTC.

This chain joins TRBV27 and TRBJ2-3; 7 nucleotides match TRBD2. CDR3 length: 14 amino acids. V gave up 4 bases and J gave up 2 bases; unmatched junction bases: 3. Germline-derived CDR1 and CDR2 are MNHEY and SMNVEV (reference sequence). The CDR3 reads CASSWSGATDTQYF. In DNA, the CDR3 is TGTGCCAGCAGTTGGAGCGGGGCCACAGATACGCAGTATTTT.

The chain joins TRBV5-8 to TRBJ1-5; D is unresolved. In germline, CDR1 is SGHTS, CDR2 YDEGEE. V was clipped by 5 bases and J by 2 bases, with 11 bases between them. There are 14 residues in the CDR3. CDR3 region: CASRKEAGNQPQHF. Here the CDR3 DNA reads TGTGCCAGCAGGAAAGAGGCGGGCAATCAGCCCCAGCATTTT.

DNA of the CDR3: TGCGCCAGCAGCATACCACAGGGGCGCGGCACAGATACGCAGTATTTT. It encodes CASSIPQGRGTDTQYF. The V call is TRBV5-1, the J call TRBJ2-3; 7 bases align to TRBD1. Germline CDR1 and CDR2: SGHRS and YFSETQ. This CDR3 comprises 16 residues. Trimming took 4 bases from V and 1 from J; bases not matched to a gene: 9.

This chain joins TRBV5-8 and TRBJ1-5, with D perhaps TRBD1 (5 bases). The CDR3 covers 15 residues. Germline assignment: CDR1 SGHTS and CDR2 YDEGEE. The germline V and J ends were trimmed by 1 base and 3 bases, with 11 bases remaining between them. CDR3 DNA: TGTGCCAGCAGCTTGAGTGTCAGGGACAATCAGCCCCAGCATTTT. It is translated as CASSLSVRDNQPQHF.

The chain uses TRBV12-3 or TRBV12-4 and TRBJ1-2; 9 bases match TRBD1. With 7 bases clipped from V and 8 bases from J, the junction kept 5 bases outside the gene matches. The CDR3 totals 12 residues. The CDR3 nucleotides are TGTGCCAGCACCTTGGGGACAGGGGGCTACACCTTC. Residues: CASTLGTGGYTF.

The chain has TRBV19 and TRBJ1-1; TRBD1 matches 9 bases. CDR1 LNHDA and CDR2 SQIVND come from the germline V gene (reference sequence). This CDR3 has 16 residues. The ends lost 9 bases at V and 3 bases at J; junction bases unmatched: 14. The CDR3 nucleotides are TGTGCCAGCCCTCTTGGACAGGGGAGTATGGACACTGAAGCTTTCTTT. Amino acid sequence: CASPLGQGSMDTEAFF.

The chain recombines TRBV19 with TRBJ2-3; TRBD1 agrees at 8 bases. Germline assignment: CDR1 LNHDA and CDR2 SQIVND (reference sequence). There are 15 residues in the CDR3. V was clipped by 3 bases and J by 2 bases; unmatched bases: 4. The CDR3 loop is CASSIGDRPTDTQYF. The CDR3 DNA follows: TGTGCCAGTAGTATCGGGGACAGGCCCACAGATACGCAGTATTTT.

The rearrangement links TRBV15 to TRBJ1-6; D is perhaps TRBD1 (6 bases). From germline, CDR1 is LNHNV and CDR2 YYDKDF (reference sequence). V lost 5 bases and J 10 bases, leaving 18 bases between the germline ends. The CDR3 has 15 amino acids. CDR3 DNA sequence: TGTGCCACCAGCTCCCAGTCAGGGGCCAGGTCACCCCTCCACTTT. This sequence encodes CATSSQSGARSPLHF.